The rows below give T cell receptor beta chains drawn from one sample of a study of radiotherapy plus CTLA-4 blockade in lung cancer. TCRdb's table, derived via immunoSEQ multiplex PCR, lists solely in-frame clones and lacks some. The sample comprises 30,000 to 40,000 clones, roughly four fifths of which are singletons, and roughly 15% rests with the top ten. The sample consisted of peripheral blood, taken from a patient treated with radiotherapy plus ipilimumab. The receptors stem from a human donor with non-small cell lung cancer that progressed on radiotherapy plus ipilimumab. Both conserved end residues are part of each CDR3. A D gene is named only where the DNA matches it firmly. For some rows the clone size is stated as once, few or many, or as a class when expanded; others skip it.

>TRBV7-9|NA|NA|TRBJ2-7
TGTGCCAGCAGCTGGAACGACGAGCAGTACTTC
CASSWNDEQYF
>TRBV2|NA|NA|TRBJ2-3
TGTGCCAGCCTTAGGACGTCAGATACGCAGTATTTT
CASLRTSDTQYF
>TRBV28|NA|NA|TRBJ2-1
TGTGCCAGCAGCCCCGGGACTCCTCCATTGGATGAGCAGTTCTTC
CASSPGTPPLDEQFF
>TRBV7-6|NA|TRBD2|TRBJ2-3
TGTGCCAGCAGCTTAGAGCAAGCGGGGGCCATCACAGATACGCAGTATTTT
CASSLEQAGAITDTQYF
>TRBV5-1|NA|NA|TRBJ2-1
TGCGCCAGCAGCTTGGAAGTCCGGGCGGGTGAGCAGTTCTTC
CASSLEVRAGEQFF
>TRBV5-1|NA|TRBD1|TRBJ2-5
TGCGCCAGCAGCACCTCACCGGGACAGCAAGAGACCCAGTACTTC
CASSTSPGQQETQYF
>TRBV6-1|NA|NA|TRBJ2-3
TGTGCCAGCAGTTGGGCTAGCACAGATACGCAGTATTTT
CASSWASTDTQYF
>TRBV28|few|NA|TRBJ1-5
TGTGCCAGCAGTTCGGTAGGGAGTAATCAGCCCCAGCATTTT
CASSSVGSNQPQHF
>TRBV6-1|NA|TRBD1|TRBJ1-4
TGTGCCAGCAGTACTACCGGGACAGGGAATGAAAAACTGTTTTTT
CASSTTGTGNEKLFF
>TRBV28|NA|NA|TRBJ1-5
TGTGCCAGCACCGGGGCCAATCAGCCCCAGCATTTT
CASTGANQPQHF
>TRBV10-3|NA|NA|TRBJ2-7
TGTGCCATCGGAGACGGGACCTACGAGCAGTACTTC
CAIGDGTYEQYF
>TRBV13|NA|NA|TRBJ1-4
TGTGCCAGCAGCCCCCGAGGGGGGTATGAAAAACTGTTTTTT
CASSPRGGYEKLFF
>TRBV6-5|few|NA|TRBJ2-5
TGTGCCAGCAGTTACGGCGGGGGCCCCCGGGAGACCCAGTACTTC
CASSYGGGPRETQYF
>TRBV9|NA|TRBD2|TRBJ2-1
TGTGCCAGCAGCATCCGCAGTGGCGGGAGTAATGAGCAGTTCTTC
CASSIRSGGSNEQFF
>TRBV4-1|NA|NA|TRBJ1-1
TGCGCCAGCAGCCAAGTGTGGGAGGGTCTGAGCACTGAAGCTTTCTTT
CASSQVWEGLSTEAFF
>TRBV7-9|NA|TRBD1|TRBJ1-6
TGTGCCAGCAGCTTAGATTGGGGTCAGGGGGCGAATTCACCCCTCCACTTT
CASSLDWGQGANSPLHF
>TRBV2|NA|NA|TRBJ2-7
TGTGCCAGCAGTGAATTGTGGGCAGGGGAAACCTACGAGCAGTACTTC
CASSELWAGETYEQYF
>TRBV4-1|NA|NA|TRBJ1-1
TGCGCCAGCAGCCAAGATTCCGTGGGACGGTTGAACACTGAAGCTTTCTTT
CASSQDSVGRLNTEAFF
>TRBV15|NA|NA|TRBJ2-3
TGTGCCACCAGCAGAGATCTGAGGGATACGCAGTATTTT
CATSRDLRDTQYF
>TRBV5-1|few|TRBD1|TRBJ1-2
TGCGCCAGCAGCCCCGGGACAGCCTCGCAGAACTATGGCTACACCTTC
CASSPGTASQNYGYTF